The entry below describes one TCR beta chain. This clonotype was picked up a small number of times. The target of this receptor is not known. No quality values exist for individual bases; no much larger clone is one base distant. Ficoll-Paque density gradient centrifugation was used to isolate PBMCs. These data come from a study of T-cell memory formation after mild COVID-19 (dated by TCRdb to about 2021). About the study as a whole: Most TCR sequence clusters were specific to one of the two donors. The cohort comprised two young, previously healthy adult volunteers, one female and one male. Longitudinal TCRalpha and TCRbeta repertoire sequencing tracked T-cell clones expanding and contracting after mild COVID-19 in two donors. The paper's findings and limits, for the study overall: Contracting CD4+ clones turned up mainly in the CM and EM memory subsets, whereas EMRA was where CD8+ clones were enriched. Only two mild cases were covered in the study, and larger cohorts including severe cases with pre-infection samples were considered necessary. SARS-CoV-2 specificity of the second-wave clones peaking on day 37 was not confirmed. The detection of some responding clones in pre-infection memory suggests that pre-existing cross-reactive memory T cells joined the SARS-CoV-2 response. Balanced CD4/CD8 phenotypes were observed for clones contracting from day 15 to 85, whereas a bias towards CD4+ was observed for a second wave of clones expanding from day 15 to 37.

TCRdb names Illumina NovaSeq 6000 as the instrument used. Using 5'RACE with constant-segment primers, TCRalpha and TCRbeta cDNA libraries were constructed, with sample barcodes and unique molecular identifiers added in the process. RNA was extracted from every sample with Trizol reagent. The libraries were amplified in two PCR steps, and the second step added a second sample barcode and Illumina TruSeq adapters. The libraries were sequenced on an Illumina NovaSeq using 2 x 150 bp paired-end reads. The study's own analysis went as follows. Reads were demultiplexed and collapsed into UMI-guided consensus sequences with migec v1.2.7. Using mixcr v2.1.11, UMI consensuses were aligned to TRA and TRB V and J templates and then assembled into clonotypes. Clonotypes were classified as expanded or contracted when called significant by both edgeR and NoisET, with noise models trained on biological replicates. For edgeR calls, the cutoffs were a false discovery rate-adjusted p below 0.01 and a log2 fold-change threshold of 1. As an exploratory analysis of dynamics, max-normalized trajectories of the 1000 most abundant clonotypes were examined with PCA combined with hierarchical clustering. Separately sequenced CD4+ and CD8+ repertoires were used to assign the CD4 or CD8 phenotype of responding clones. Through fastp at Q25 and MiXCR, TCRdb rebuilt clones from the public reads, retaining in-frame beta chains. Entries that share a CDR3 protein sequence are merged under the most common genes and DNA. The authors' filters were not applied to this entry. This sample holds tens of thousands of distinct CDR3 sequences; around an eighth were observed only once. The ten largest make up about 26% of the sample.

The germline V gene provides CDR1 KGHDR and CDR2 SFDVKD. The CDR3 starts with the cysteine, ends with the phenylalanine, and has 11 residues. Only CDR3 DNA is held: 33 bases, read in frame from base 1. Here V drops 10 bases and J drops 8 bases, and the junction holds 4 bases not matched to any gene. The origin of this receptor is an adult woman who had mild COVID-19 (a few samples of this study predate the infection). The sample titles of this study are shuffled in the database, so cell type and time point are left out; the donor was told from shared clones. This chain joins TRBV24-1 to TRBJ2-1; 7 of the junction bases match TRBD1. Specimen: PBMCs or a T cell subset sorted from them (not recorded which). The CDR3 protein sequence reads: CATSGGHEQFF. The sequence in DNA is TGTGCCACGTCAGGGGGTCATGAGCAGTTCTTC.